The 7 T cell receptor beta chains listed next were all sequenced from one sample in a study of T cell changes during pregnancy in multiple sclerosis. TCRdb's table, derived via immunoSEQ multiplex PCR, lists solely in-frame clones and lacks some. The sample lists about 79,000 clones; about 89% were seen once. The sample was CD4+ T cells from peripheral blood mononuclear cells, taken in the second trimester of pregnancy. The source is a female donor with multiple sclerosis, enrolled in a pregnancy study.

The chain recombines TRBV9 with TRBJ2-2; 11 nucleotides align to TRBD2. Germline CDR1 is SGDLS and CDR2 is YYNGEE. Germline trimming cut 1 base from V and 4 bases from J; bases unmatched to any gene: 6. The CDR3 contains 17 residues. The CDR3, as DNA: TGTGCCAGCAGCGTACATAGCGGGGGGGCGGGCACCGGGGAGCTGTTTTTT. Its protein product is CASSVHSGGAGTGELFF.

This clone appeared a single time. The V call is TRBV7-2, the J call TRBJ2-1; possible D gene TRBD2, 6 bases. Per germline, CDR1 SGHTA and CDR2 FQGNSA. Trimming removed 4 bases at V and 6 bases at J, with 16 bases between. The CDR3 has 15 residues. Here the CDR3 reads CASSSIAAFGNEQFF. The CDR3 DNA follows: TGTGCCAGCAGCTCGATAGCGGCGTTCGGCAATGAGCAGTTCTTC.

The chain links TRBV7-3 to TRBJ1-1; unclear D gene. Trimming shortened V by 3 bases and J by 4 bases, and 12 bases separated the two germline ends. The CDR3 has 14 residues. CDR1 is SGHTA and CDR2 is FQGTGA in the germline V gene. The CDR3, as DNA: TGTGCCAGCAGCTTTGAACCGCGGGGCACTGAAGCTTTCTTT. Its protein product is CASSFEPRGTEAFF.

This sequence joins TRBV19 and TRBJ2-5; D is undetermined. V was clipped by 1 base and J by 0 bases, with 9 bases between them. Per the germline V gene, CDR1 is LNHDA and CDR2 is SQIVND (reference sequence). The CDR3 length is 15 residues. In DNA form, the CDR3 reads TGTGCCAGTAGTATAGGGCGAAGCGACCAAGAGACCCAGTACTTC. Its protein product is CASSIGRSDQETQYF. The full variable domain, in which reference TRBV19 and TRBJ2-5 provide the parts outside the CDR3, is DGGITQSPKYLFRKEGQNVTLSCEQNLNHDAMYWYRQDPGQGLRLIYYSQIVNDFQKGDIAEGYSVSREKKESFPLTVTSAQKNPTAFYLCASSIGRSDQETQYFGPGTRLLVL.

This sequence joins TRBV6-6 and TRBJ1-5; no firm D call. The germline CDR1 and CDR2 sequences are MNHNY and SVGAGI (reference sequence). The ends were cut back, 6 bases at V and 5 bases at J, with 11 bases in the middle. This CDR3 is built from 13 residues. The CDR3 protein is CASSFSEDQPQHF. The CDR3 nucleotides read TGTGCCAGCAGCTTCAGCGAGGATCAGCCCCAGCATTTT.

The chain is built from TRBV19 and TRBJ1-2; unclear D gene. Germline CDR1 and CDR2: LNHDA and SQIVND (reference sequence). Deletions cut 3 bases from V and 8 bases from J, with 10 bases between. The CDR3 is made up of 12 amino acids. In DNA form, the CDR3 reads TGTGCCAGTAGTATTGTCGGCGGCGGCTACACCTTC. It codes for CASSIVGGGYTF.

The rearrangement joins TRBV30 to TRBJ2-7; 9 bases align to TRBD2. J gave up 5 bases and V 1 base, and 3 bases lay outside the gene matches. Germline assignment: CDR1 GTSNPN and CDR2 SVGIG (reference sequence). This CDR3 is built from 13 residues. This chain's CDR3 is CAWSGLAVNEQYF. The CDR3 nucleotides are TGTGCCTGGAGTGGACTAGCGGTCAACGAGCAGTACTTC. Based on the CDR3 plus reference TRBV30 and TRBJ2-7, the full variable domain is SQTIHQWPATLVQPVGSPLSLECTVEGTSNPNLYWYRQAAGRGLQLLFYSVGIGQISSEVPQNLSASRPQDRQFILSSKKLLLSDSGFYLCAWSGLAVNEQYFGPGTRLTVT.